This is a list of T cell receptor beta chains from one sample in a study of shared clonotypes between healthy human individuals. TCRdb's table, derived via immunoSEQ multiplex PCR, lists solely in-frame clones and lacks some. In the table there are hundreds of thousands of clones, about 96% of which are singletons. The sequencing sample was made of naive CD8+ T cells sorted from blood. All receptors derive from a woman younger than 45 in good health. Both conserved end residues are part of each CDR3. D genes are given only for firm matches. Expanded clones are given a class, and other clones once, few, many or no size at all.

v_gene	j_gene	abundance	d_gene	CDR3nt	CDR3aa
TRBV27	TRBJ1-5	NA	NA	TGTGCCAGCAGTCCACAGGGCGCTCAGCCCCAGCATTTT	CASSPQGAQPQHF
TRBV4-1	TRBJ2-1	NA	TRBD2	TGCGCCAGCAGCTTACGACTAGCGTTTAATGAGCAGTTCTTC	CASSLRLAFNEQFF
TRBV27	TRBJ2-1	NA	TRBD1	TGTGCCAGCTGGACAGGGGCGGTGGGTGAGCAGTTCTTC	CASWTGAVGEQFF
TRBV28	TRBJ1-2	NA	NA	TGTGGCACACGGGGCTATGGCTACACCTTC	CGTRGYGYTF
TRBV19	TRBJ2-3	NA	NA	TGTGCCAGTAGTATAGAGAGAGACCCAGATACGCAGTATTTT	CASSIERDPDTQYF
TRBV7-9	TRBJ2-2	NA	NA	TGTGCCAGCAGCCCGGACGGCGGGGGCCCCAACACCGGGGAGCTGTTTTTT	CASSPDGGGPNTGELFF
TRBV7-8	TRBJ2-7	NA	TRBD1	TGTGCCAGCAGCTTAGTAGACAGGGCCCCCTACGAGCAGTACTTC	CASSLVDRAPYEQYF
TRBV4-1	TRBJ1-1	NA	TRBD1	TGCGCCAGCAGCCAAGTTTTCTTGTTCGACAGGGGGAACACTGAAGCTTTCTTT	CASSQVFLFDRGNTEAFF
TRBV7-7	TRBJ2-1	NA	TRBD2	TGTGCCAGCAGCGATAGCGGGAGAGAGGGTGAGCAGTTCTTC	CASSDSGREGEQFF
TRBV12-5	TRBJ2-3	NA	NA	TGTGCTAGCTCGGACAGTTATGATACGCAGTATTTT	CASSDSYDTQYF
TRBV28	TRBJ2-1	NA	NA	TGTGCCAGCAGTGCTCATTACGTGCGTCGTGAGCAGTTCTTC	CASSAHYVRREQFF
TRBV10-1	TRBJ2-3	NA	TRBD2	TGCGCCAGCAGTAATCGCGGGAGTGACTCAGATACGCAGTATTTT	CASSNRGSDSDTQYF
TRBV28	TRBJ2-7	once	NA	TGTGCCAGCAGTTTAGGGGTTGAAAAGGGAGTGGACGAGCAGTACTTC	CASSLGVEKGVDEQYF
TRBV2	TRBJ1-1	NA	NA	TGTGCCAGCGGGACATTAAACACTGAAGCTTTCTTT	CASGTLNTEAFF
TRBV25-1	TRBJ2-2	NA	TRBD1	TGTGCCAGCAGCGTTGGACAGGGTAACACCGGGGAGCTGTTTTTT	CASSVGQGNTGELFF